The 27 T cell receptor beta chains listed next were all sequenced from one sample in a study of blood T cell repertoires in COVID-19. Assay used: immunoSEQ multiplex PCR; TCRdb lists only in-frame clones, some missing. The sample includes 100,000 to 150,000 clones, roughly four fifths of them seen just once. The sequencing sample was made of peripheral blood. The receptors originated from a human donor in a cohort sampled during active COVID-19.

This chain connects TRBV14 to TRBJ2-3; D is perhaps TRBD2 (6 bases). The germline V gene encodes CDR1 SGHDN and CDR2 FVKESK. The length of the CDR3 is 19 residues. V lost 0 bases, J lost 4 bases, and 23 bases lay in between. DNA for the CDR3: TGTGCCAGCAGCCAAGATCTTTGGGGACTGGGCCCCCGTGCAGATACGCAGTATTTT. Translating it yields CASSQDLWGLGPRADTQYF.

The table lists this clone with a count of one. The rearrangement links TRBV9 to TRBJ2-2; TRBD2 aligns across 9 bases. Germline assignment: CDR1 SGDLS and CDR2 YYNGEE. The CDR3 length is 17 residues. V was pared by 2 bases and J by 3 bases, with 8 bases of the junction left unmatched. The CDR3 sequence: CASSVKSGGTYTGELFF. CDR3 DNA: TGTGCCAGCAGCGTCAAAAGCGGGGGGACCTACACCGGGGAGCTGTTTTTT.

V is TRBV4-1 and J is TRBJ1-2; 7 positions match TRBD1. CDR1 is MGHRA, CDR2 YSYEKL, per germline. Trimming removed 4 bases from V and 4 bases from J; junction bases left unmatched: 6. The CDR3 runs to 14 residues. The CDR3 loop is CASSPLGQLYGYTF. In nucleotides, the CDR3 is TGCGCCAGCAGCCCTCTGGGACAGCTCTATGGCTACACCTTC.

This clone was seen just once. This chain links TRBV6-2 or TRBV6-3 with TRBJ2-7; the match to TRBD1 covers 7 bases. CDR3 length: 13 residues. With V trimmed by 6 bases and J by 7 bases, 9 bases remained unmatched. Germline V gene data show CDR1 as MNHEY and CDR2 as SVGEGT. The CDR3 DNA is TGTGCCAGCAGCCACAGGGGAGAGGGAGAGCAGTACTTC. Translating gives CASSHRGEGEQYF.

This chain joins TRBV7-9 and TRBJ1-2, with D maybe TRBD1 (6 bases). V lost 0 bases, J lost 7 bases, and 9 bases lay in between. This CDR3 spans 13 amino acids. Germline V gene sequence: CDR1 SEHNR, CDR2 FQNEAQ (reference sequence). This chain's CDR3 is CASSLALGAGYTF. CDR3 sequence (DNA): TGTGCCAGCAGCTTAGCCTTGGGGGCTGGCTACACCTTC.

The chain recombines TRBV7-6 with TRBJ2-1; 10 nucleotides agree with TRBD2. The CDR3 spans 17 residues. Trimming took 5 bases from V and 7 from J; bases not matched to a gene: 14. Germline V lookup: CDR1 SGHVS, CDR2 FNYEAQ. The CDR3 nucleotides are TGTGCCAGCAGCATAGAAGCGGGGGGGCAATTTGGTAATGAGCAGTTCTTC. Translated, it gives CASSIEAGGQFGNEQFF.

The gene calls are TRBV5-4 and TRBJ2-6; possible D gene TRBD1, 6 bases. Germline assignment: CDR1 SGHNT and CDR2 YYREEE (reference sequence). This CDR3 has 17 amino acids. Trimming pared 2 bases from V and 1 base from J, leaving 13 bases between. The CDR3 bases are TGTGCCAGCAGCTTCTACAGGGAGATATCTGGGGCCAACGTCCTGACTTTC. Protein sequence: CASSFYREISGANVLTF.

V and J are TRBV6-6 and TRBJ2-7, with 8 positions matching TRBD1. J was trimmed by 0 bases and V by 10 bases; bases with no gene match: 5. Per the germline V gene, CDR1 is MNHNY and CDR2 is SVGAGI (reference sequence). The CDR3 spans 13 residues. CDR3 protein: CATGDRSSYEQYF. In DNA, the CDR3 is TGTGCCACGGGGGACAGGAGCTCCTACGAGCAGTACTTC.

The chain carries TRBV25-1 and TRBJ2-1, with D possibly matching TRBD1 (6 bases). Germline CDR1 is MGHDK and CDR2 is SYGVNS. The V end lost 3 bases, the J end lost 8 bases, and 20 bases lay between the germline ends. CDR3 length: 16 residues. The CDR3, as DNA: TGTGCCAGCAGTGAGTACCAGGGGCGCGGCGGCCATGAGCAGTTCTTC. It translates to CASSEYQGRGGHEQFF.

V usage is TRBV2 and J usage is TRBJ1-1; possible D gene TRBD1, 6 bases. The CDR3 sequence is 15 residues long. The germline V gene encodes CDR1 SNHLY and CDR2 FYNNEI. Trimming removed 3 bases from V and 3 bases from J, with 14 bases in between. CDR3 sequence: CASSDRQVQYTEAFF. Written as DNA, the CDR3 is TGTGCCAGCAGTGACCGACAGGTCCAATACACTGAAGCTTTCTTT.

The rearrangement links TRBV27 to TRBJ1-1; maybe TRBD1 (5 bases). CDR3 length equals 14 residues. V lost 1 base to trimming and J lost 4 bases, with 10 bases between them. CDR1 MNHEY and CDR2 SMNVEV come from the germline V gene (reference sequence). CDR3 nucleotides: TGTGCCAGCAGTTTATGGCCAGGGCCCACTGAAGCTTTCTTT. Its translation is CASSLWPGPTEAFF.

A few counts support this clone. The chain recombines TRBV7-8 with TRBJ1-5; D is perhaps TRBD1 (6 bases). The CDR3 covers 16 residues. Trimming took off 4 bases at V and 0 bases at J, with 13 bases between the two ends. Germline V gene sequence: CDR1 SGHVS, CDR2 FQNEAQ. The CDR3 sequence is CASSYRVGDSNQPQHF. CDR3 in DNA: TGTGCCAGCAGCTACAGGGTCGGGGATAGCAATCAGCCCCAGCATTTT.

V and J are TRBV4-1 and TRBJ2-7; D not certain. Per the germline V gene, CDR1 is MGHRA and CDR2 is YSYEKL. This CDR3 spans 16 amino acids. Trimming took 1 base from V and 2 from J, leaving 15 bases between them. CDR3 sequence reads: CASSQVLVAHPYEQYF. The CDR3 DNA follows: TGCGCCAGCAGCCAAGTTCTCGTCGCGCACCCCTACGAGCAGTACTTC.

The chain uses TRBV9 and TRBJ2-5; 13 nucleotides match TRBD2. Trimming removed 2 bases from V and 5 bases from J; junction bases left unmatched: 6. The germline V gene encodes CDR1 SGDLS and CDR2 YYNGEE. This CDR3 has 16 amino acids. The CDR3: CASSVSLAGGSETQYF. CDR3 nucleotide sequence: TGTGCCAGCAGCGTTTCACTAGCGGGGGGGTCTGAGACCCAGTACTTC.

Turning to this clone: It is unclear where the CDR3 begins or ends on the DNA, so no DNA is shown, and the CDR3 is as TCRdb lists it. The J gene is TRBJ2-5, the V gene TRBV5-1; TRBD1 reflects the table's D call only, with no check against the DNA. The CDR3 length is 16 residues, termini included. CDR1 SGHRS and CDR2 YFSETQ come from the germline V gene. The CDR3 sequence is CASSSSVTGSQETQYF.

This chain uses TRBV5-4 with TRBJ1-4; D is possibly TRBD1 (6 bases). The CDR3 totals 15 residues. The V and J ends lost 0 bases and 8 bases respectively, with 14 bases between them. Germline CDR1 is SGHNT and CDR2 is YYREEE (reference sequence). CDR3 nucleotide sequence: TGTGCCAGCAGCTTGGCCCCAGGGGTAGGGGAAAAACTGTTTTTT. Translated: CASSLAPGVGEKLFF.

V is TRBV7-2 and J is TRBJ2-3, with 11 bases lining up with TRBD2. Germline CDR1 reads SGHTA; CDR2 reads FQGNSA. Trimming removed 2 bases from V and 5 bases from J; junction bases left unmatched: 6. CDR3 size: 16 residues. CDR3 protein: CASSLWGLAGGDTQYF. The DNA of the CDR3 is TGTGCCAGCAGCTTATGGGGTCTAGCGGGGGGAGATACGCAGTATTTT.

This sequence joins TRBV28 and TRBJ2-4; 7 nucleotides align to TRBD2. The germline gives CDR1 MDHEN, CDR2 SYDVKM. This CDR3 region has 14 residues. V lost 3 bases to trimming and J lost 3 bases; unmatched junction nucleotides: 2. CDR3 residues: CASSFAGVKNIQYF. The CDR3 bases are TGTGCCAGCAGTTTCGCGGGGGTCAAAAACATTCAGTACTTC. Filled out from reference TRBV28 and TRBJ2-4, the complete variable domain reads DVKVTQSSRYLVKRTGEKVFLECVQDMDHENMFWYRQDPGLGLRLIYFSYDVKMKEKGDIPEGYSVSREKKERFSLILESASTNQTSMYLCASSFAGVKNIQYFGAGTRLSVL.

J is TRBJ2-5 and V is TRBV11-2, with D possibly being TRBD2 (6 bases). The V end lost 5 bases, the J end lost 2 bases, and 9 bases lay between the germline ends. The germline CDR1 and CDR2 sequences are SGHAT and FQNNGV. The CDR3 contains 13 residues. The CDR3 is CASSPGLQETQYF. CDR3 nucleotides: TGTGCCAGCAGCCCGGGACTGCAAGAGACCCAGTACTTC.

V and J are TRBV4-3 and TRBJ1-2; D uncertain. The germline gives CDR1 LGHNA, CDR2 YSLEER. This CDR3 spans 15 amino acids. The V end lost 2 bases, the J end lost 2 bases, and 12 bases lay between the germline ends. Here the CDR3 DNA reads TGCGCCAGCAGCCAAAGATCGACGGGGAACTATGGCTACACCTTC. Its translation: CASSQRSTGNYGYTF.

The chain recombines TRBV5-1 with TRBJ2-1; D is unclear. CDR1 and CDR2 (germline): SGHRS, YFSETQ. The CDR3 length is 12 residues. Deletions cut 2 bases from V and 6 bases from J, with 6 bases between. The CDR3 spells CASSLLFNEQFF. The CDR3 DNA follows: TGCGCCAGCAGCTTACTGTTCAATGAGCAGTTCTTC.

This clone came up once. The chain is built from TRBV7-9 and TRBJ2-7; maybe TRBD2 (6 bases). Germline assignment: CDR1 SEHNR and CDR2 FQNEAQ (reference sequence). Trimming left V 1 base short and J 2 bases short, with 24 bases between. This CDR3 comprises 19 residues. CDR3 region: CASSLVRGLGSRGAYEQYF. The CDR3 region has the DNA TGTGCCAGCAGCTTAGTGCGGGGTTTAGGTTCGCGAGGCGCCTACGAGCAGTACTTC.

The chain joins TRBV5-4 to TRBJ2-7; maybe TRBD1 (6 bases). The CDR3 covers 13 residues. V dropped 2 bases and J dropped 7 bases, with 13 bases sitting between them. The germline gives CDR1 SGHNT, CDR2 YYREEE (reference sequence). The CDR3 DNA reads TGTGCCAGCAGCTTATCCAGGGGCCGGGAGCAGTACTTC. Translated, it gives CASSLSRGREQYF.

This clone showed up just a few times. This chain links TRBV7-2 with TRBJ2-7; 8 bases are a match to TRBD2. The CDR3 length is 14 residues. V lost 3 bases to trimming and J lost 4 bases; unmatched junction nucleotides: 5. From germline, CDR1 is SGHTA and CDR2 FQGNSA. CDR3 sequence (DNA): TGTGCCAGCAGCTTTGCGGGGGGCCCGTACGAGCAGTACTTC. Residues: CASSFAGGPYEQYF.

V gene TRBV24-1 combines with J gene TRBJ1-3; TRBD1 agrees at 8 bases. The CDR3 is 14 amino acids. Per the germline V gene, CDR1 is KGHDR and CDR2 is SFDVKD. The J segment lost 7 bases and the V segment lost 4 bases, leaving 5 bases of the junction unmatched. CDR3 region: CATSDSQGANTIYF. CDR3 DNA: TGTGCCACCAGTGACTCTCAGGGGGCGAACACCATATATTTT.

The chain recombines TRBV7-8 with TRBJ2-5, with 9 bases matching TRBD2. The V gene's germline CDR1 is SGHVS and CDR2 FQNEAQ. After removal of 5 bases from V and 4 bases from J, the junction contained 11 bases not matched to a gene. CDR3 length equals 16 residues. The chain's CDR3 is CASSATGRGGGETQYF. DNA for the CDR3: TGTGCCAGCAGCGCAACAGGGCGGGGGGGCGGAGAGACCCAGTACTTC.

The rearrangement uses TRBV10-3 and TRBJ2-7, with 7 positions matching TRBD1. From germline, CDR1 is ENHRY and CDR2 SYGVKD. This CDR3 region has 13 residues. J gave up 4 bases and V 6 bases, and 6 bases lay outside the gene matches. CDR3 sequence: CAISRDRPYEQYF. CDR3 coding DNA: TGTGCCATCAGCAGGGACAGACCTTACGAGCAGTACTTC.